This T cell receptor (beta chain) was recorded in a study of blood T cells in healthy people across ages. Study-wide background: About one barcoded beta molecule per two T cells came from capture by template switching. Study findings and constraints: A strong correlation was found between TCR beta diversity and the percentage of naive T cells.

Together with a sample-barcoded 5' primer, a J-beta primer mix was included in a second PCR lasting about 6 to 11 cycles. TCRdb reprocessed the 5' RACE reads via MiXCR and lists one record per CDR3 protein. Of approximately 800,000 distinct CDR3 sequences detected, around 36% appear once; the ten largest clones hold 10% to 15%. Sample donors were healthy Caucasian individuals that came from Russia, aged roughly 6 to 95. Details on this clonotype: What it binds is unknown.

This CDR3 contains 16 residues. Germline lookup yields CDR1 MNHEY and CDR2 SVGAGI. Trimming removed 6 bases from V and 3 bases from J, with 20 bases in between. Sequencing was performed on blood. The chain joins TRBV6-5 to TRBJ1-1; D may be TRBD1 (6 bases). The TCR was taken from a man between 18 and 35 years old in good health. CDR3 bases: TGTGCCAGCAGCTACCGTCCCACAGGGCGGTACACTGAAGCTTTCTTT. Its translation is CASSYRPTGRYTEAFF.